This TCR beta chain was sequenced for a study of cytomegalovirus exposure and HLA in healthy donors. Across the whole study: From 150 million to 200 million T cells, an earlier analysis saw 120 million or so unique TCR beta sequences.

The study, taken as a whole, reports: An analysis was carried out at a later point. It showed that HLA-associated TCR beta chains were more clonally expanded than equally common non-associated chains. Some segments of the V type, notably TRBV6-2 and TRBV6-3, were excluded as indistinguishable. Using a false discovery rate of 0.05, a later analysis showed that 16,951 TCR beta sequences were associated with HLA alleles.

Germline lookup yields CDR1 SGHVS and CDR2 FQNEAQ. The trim removed 8 bases at V and 5 bases at J, leaving 10 bases unmatched. There are 14 residues in the CDR3. Turning to this clone: Its antigen is unknown.

This PCR relied on a set of 60 Vbeta primers and 13 Jbeta primers. Assay used: immunoSEQ multiplex PCR; TCRdb lists only in-frame clones, some missing. The table includes some 160,000 clones, around 84% detected once. The TCR sequence derives from a male donor in good health and CMV-seropositive. The specimen sequenced was PBMCs. The chain uses TRBV7-8 and TRBJ2-5; 8 positions agree with TRBD2. In DNA form, the CDR3 reads TGTGCCAGCCTCGGAGCGGGAGTGGGTGAGACCCAGTACTTC. Protein: CASLGAGVGETQYF.